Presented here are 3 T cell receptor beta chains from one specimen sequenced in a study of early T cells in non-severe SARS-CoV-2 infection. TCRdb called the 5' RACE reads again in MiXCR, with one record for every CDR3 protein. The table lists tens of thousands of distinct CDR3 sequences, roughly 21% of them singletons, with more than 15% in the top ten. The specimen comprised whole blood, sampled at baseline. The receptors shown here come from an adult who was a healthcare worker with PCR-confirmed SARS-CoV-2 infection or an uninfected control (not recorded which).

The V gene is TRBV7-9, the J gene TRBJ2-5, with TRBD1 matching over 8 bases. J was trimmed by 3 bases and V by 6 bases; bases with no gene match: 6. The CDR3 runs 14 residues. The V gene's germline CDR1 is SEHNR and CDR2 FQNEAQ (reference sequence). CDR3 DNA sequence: TGTGCCAGCAGTCAACAGGGGGGAGAAGAGACCCAGTACTTC. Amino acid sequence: CASSQQGGEETQYF.

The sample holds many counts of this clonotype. The CDR3 loop is CASSNRERTEAFF. CDR3 sequence (DNA): TGTGCCAGCAGCAACAGGGAACGCACTGAAGCTTTCTTT. This chain joins TRBV2 and TRBJ1-1, with D possibly TRBD1 on 6 matching bases. V shed 6 bases and J shed 4 bases, with 12 bases lying between them. Germline lookup yields CDR1 SNHLY and CDR2 FYNNEI. The CDR3 runs to 13 residues.

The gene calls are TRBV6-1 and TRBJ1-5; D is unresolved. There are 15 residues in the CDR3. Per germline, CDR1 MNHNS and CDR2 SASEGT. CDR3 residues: CAKKREIHSNQPQHF. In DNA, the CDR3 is TGTGCTAAGAAACGGGAGATTCATAGCAATCAGCCCCAGCATTTT.